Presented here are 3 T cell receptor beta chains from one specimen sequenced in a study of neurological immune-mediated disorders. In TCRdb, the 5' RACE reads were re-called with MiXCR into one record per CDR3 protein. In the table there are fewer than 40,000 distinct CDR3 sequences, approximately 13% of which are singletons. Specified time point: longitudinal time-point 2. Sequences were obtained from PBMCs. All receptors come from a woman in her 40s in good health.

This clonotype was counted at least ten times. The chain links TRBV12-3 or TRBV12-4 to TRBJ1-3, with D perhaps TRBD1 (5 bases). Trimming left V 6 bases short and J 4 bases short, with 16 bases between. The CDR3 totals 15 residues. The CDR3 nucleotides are TGTGCCAGCAGGATGGGAGGGGTCACCGGAAACACCATATATTTT. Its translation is CASRMGGVTGNTIYF.

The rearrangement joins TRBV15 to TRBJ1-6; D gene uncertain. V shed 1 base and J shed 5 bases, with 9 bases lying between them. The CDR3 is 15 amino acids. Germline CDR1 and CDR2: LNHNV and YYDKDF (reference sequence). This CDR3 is CATSRAAENNSPLHF. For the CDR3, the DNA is TGTGCCACCAGCAGAGCGGCAGAGAATAATTCACCCCTCCACTTT.

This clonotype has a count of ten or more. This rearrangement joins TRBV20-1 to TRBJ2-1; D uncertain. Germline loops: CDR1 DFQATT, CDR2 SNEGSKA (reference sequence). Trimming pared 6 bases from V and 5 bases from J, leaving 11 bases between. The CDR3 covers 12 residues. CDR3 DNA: TGCAGTGCCTCCCGTAGGGACAATGAGCAGTTCTTC. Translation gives CSASRRDNEQFF.